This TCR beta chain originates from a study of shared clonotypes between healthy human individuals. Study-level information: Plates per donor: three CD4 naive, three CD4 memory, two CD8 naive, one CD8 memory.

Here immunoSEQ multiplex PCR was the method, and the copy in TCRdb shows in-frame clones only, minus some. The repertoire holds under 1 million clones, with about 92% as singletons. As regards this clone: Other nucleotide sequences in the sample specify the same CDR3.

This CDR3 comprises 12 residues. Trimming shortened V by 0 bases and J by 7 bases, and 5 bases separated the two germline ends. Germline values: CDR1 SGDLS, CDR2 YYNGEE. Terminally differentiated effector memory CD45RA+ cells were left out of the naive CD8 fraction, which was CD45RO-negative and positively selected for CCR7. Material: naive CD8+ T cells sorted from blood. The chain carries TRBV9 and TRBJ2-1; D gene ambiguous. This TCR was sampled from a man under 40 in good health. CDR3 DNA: TGTGCCAGCAGCGTAGAAGGGAATGAGCAGTTCTTC. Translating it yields CASSVEGNEQFF. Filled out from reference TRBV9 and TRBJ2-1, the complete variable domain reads DSGVTQTPKHLITATGQRVTLRCSPRSGDLSVYWYQQSLDQGLQFLIQYYNGEERAKGNILERFSAQQFPDLHSELNLSSLELGDSALYFCASSVEGNEQFFGPGTRLTVL.